This passage covers 28 T cell receptor beta chains from one sample sequenced in a study of blood T cell repertoires in COVID-19. TCRdb's copy holds only in-frame clones and misses some; the assay was immunoSEQ multiplex PCR. The table records a few hundred thousand clones, about 83% of them present only once. Material for sequencing was peripheral blood. These receptors were collected from a woman between 25 and 40 years old with COVID-19, enrolled during active disease.

The V call is TRBV7-2, the J call TRBJ1-1; tentatively, D is TRBD1 (6 bases). The ends were cut back, 3 bases at V and 4 bases at J, with 12 bases in the middle. CDR3 length: 14 amino acids. From germline, CDR1 is SGHTA and CDR2 FQGNSA. CDR3 sequence (DNA): TGTGCCAGCAGCTTTCCAGGGGTAAGCACTGAAGCTTTCTTT. Amino acid sequence: CASSFPGVSTEAFF.

The chain uses TRBV7-9 and TRBJ1-2; the D gene is possibly TRBD1 (5 bases). The ends were cut back, 5 bases at V and 4 bases at J, with 17 bases in the middle. CDR3 length equals 15 residues. From germline, CDR1 is SEHNR and CDR2 FQNEAQ (reference sequence). In nucleotides, the CDR3 is TGTGCCAGCAGCATCAGAATTGAGACAGTCTATGGCTACACCTTC. Residues: CASSIRIETVYGYTF.

This clone showed up just once. The chain uses TRBV19 and TRBJ1-1; tentatively, D is TRBD1 (6 bases). Germline lookup yields CDR1 LNHDA and CDR2 SQIVND (reference sequence). Trimming pared 3 bases from V and 3 bases from J, leaving 11 bases between. CDR3 length equals 14 residues. The CDR3: CASSISYRDTEAFF. CDR3 DNA sequence: TGTGCCAGTAGTATCTCCTACAGGGACACTGAAGCTTTCTTT.

The gene calls are TRBV6-4 and TRBJ2-2; D is perhaps TRBD2 (5 bases). Germline-derived CDR1 and CDR2 are MRHNA and SNTAGT. The CDR3 has 13 amino acids. Trimming cost V 5 bases and J 1 base, with 5 bases left between them. This CDR3 reads CASSSGNTGELFF. CDR3 DNA sequence: TGTGCCAGCAGTAGCGGGAACACCGGGGAGCTGTTTTTT.

CDR3 DNA: TGTGCCAGTAGTAGAACAGGGGACTCTGGAAACACCATATATTTT. Translation gives CASSRTGDSGNTIYF. The chain recombines TRBV19 with TRBJ1-3; the match to TRBD1 covers 7 bases. The V segment lost 4 bases and the J segment 0 bases; nucleotides outside the gene matches: 3. The CDR3 covers 15 residues. Germline CDR1 is LNHDA and CDR2 is SQIVND (reference sequence). Supplemented by reference TRBV19 and TRBJ1-3, the full variable domain reads DGGITQSPKYLFRKEGQNVTLSCEQNLNHDAMYWYRQDPGQGLRLIYYSQIVNDFQKGDIAEGYSVSREKKESFPLTVTSAQKNPTAFYLCASSRTGDSGNTIYFGEGSWLTVV.

The chain has TRBV6-5 and TRBJ2-7; 7 bases agree with TRBD1. The trim removed 5 bases at V and 1 base at J, leaving 8 bases unmatched. Germline assignment: CDR1 MNHEY and CDR2 SVGAGI. CDR3 length: 15 amino acids. CDR3 residues: CASSLNRGGSYEQYF. The DNA for the CDR3 is TGTGCCAGCAGTCTGAACAGGGGTGGATCCTACGAGCAGTACTTC.

The chain has TRBV12-5 and TRBJ1-5; 12 bases match TRBD1. Germline CDR1 is LGHNT and CDR2 is FRNRAP. After removal of 4 bases from V and 2 bases from J, the junction contained 3 bases not matched to a gene. The CDR3 totals 16 residues. DNA for the CDR3: TGTGCTAGTGGTTGGGACAGGGGGCCGGGCAATCAGCCCCAGCATTTT. This encodes CASGWDRGPGNQPQHF.

The chain combines TRBV19 with TRBJ2-7, with D perhaps TRBD2 (5 bases). Germline V gene data show CDR1 as LNHDA and CDR2 as SQIVND (reference sequence). This CDR3 is 15 amino acids long. The V and J ends lost 6 bases and 7 bases respectively, with 22 bases between them. The CDR3 loop is CASRGAGKEELEQYF. As DNA, the CDR3 is TGTGCCAGTAGGGGTGCGGGCAAGGAGGAACTAGAGCAGTACTTC.

The J gene is TRBJ2-5, the V gene TRBV7-3; 9 nucleotides line up with TRBD1. The CDR3 runs to 13 residues. V was clipped by 2 bases and J by 6 bases; unmatched bases: 1. Germline CDR1 reads SGHTA; CDR2 reads FQGTGA. In nucleotides, the CDR3 is TGTGCCAGCAGCTTAGGGACAGGGAAGACCCAGTACTTC. Translated, it gives CASSLGTGKTQYF.

The V gene is TRBV6-6, the J gene TRBJ1-2; unclear D gene. Germline V lookup: CDR1 MNHNY, CDR2 SVGAGI (reference sequence). This CDR3 region has 13 residues. The germline V and J ends were trimmed by 8 bases and 2 bases, with 12 bases remaining between them. The CDR3 loop reads CASLRGQNYGYTF. For the CDR3, the DNA is TGTGCCAGCCTCCGAGGCCAGAACTATGGCTACACCTTC.

This chain uses TRBV6-1 with TRBJ2-5; 11 bases fit TRBD2. V dropped 4 bases and J dropped 5; count of bases not matched to a gene: 15. Germline CDR1 and CDR2: MNHNS and SASEGT. The CDR3 runs 18 residues. The CDR3, as DNA: TGTGCCAGCAGTGGCCCTGGGCTAGCGGGAGGAGCGCGCGAGACCCAGTACTTC. This encodes CASSGPGLAGGARETQYF.

The genes are TRBV28 and TRBJ1-1, with TRBD1 as a possible D gene (6 bases). With 6 bases removed from V and 3 bases from J, the gap between germline ends came to 8 bases. Germline V gene lookup returns CDR1 MDHEN and CDR2 SYDVKM. This CDR3 has 12 amino acids. The CDR3 DNA follows: TGTGCCAGCAGACAGGGCGACACTGAAGCTTTCTTT. Translating it yields CASRQGDTEAFF.

This rearrangement joins TRBV7-6 to TRBJ2-7; D may be TRBD1 (6 bases). V was pared by 1 base and J by 4 bases, with 17 bases between. Germline V gene data show CDR1 as SGHVS and CDR2 as FNYEAQ. The CDR3 has 16 residues. The CDR3 sequence is CASSLVAGAPDYEQYF. In nucleotides, the CDR3 is TGTGCCAGCAGCTTAGTAGCAGGGGCCCCGGATTACGAGCAGTACTTC.

The J gene is TRBJ2-7, the V gene TRBV30; TRBD1 agrees at 7 bases. Germline-derived CDR1 and CDR2 are GTSNPN and SVGIG (reference sequence). The CDR3 runs 12 residues. V dropped 2 bases and J dropped 5; count of bases not matched to a gene: 3. CDR3 sequence (DNA): TGTGCCTGGAGTCGACAGGGCCACGAGCAGTACTTC. It yields the protein CAWSRQGHEQYF.

The rearrangement links TRBV7-2 to TRBJ2-7, with D perhaps TRBD1 (6 bases). This CDR3 contains 13 residues. Trimming shortened V by 6 bases and J by 5 bases, and 14 bases separated the two germline ends. CDR1 and CDR2 (germline): SGHTA, FQGNSA. The CDR3 DNA reads TGTGCCAGCAGTAACCGTGGGGACAACGAGCAGTACTTC. Residues: CASSNRGDNEQYF.

The chain uses TRBV12-3 or TRBV12-4 and TRBJ2-3; no clear D. This CDR3 region has 11 residues. With 10 bases removed from V and 4 bases from J, the gap between germline ends came to 9 bases. CDR3 nucleotides: TGTGCCACTGCCACGGCAGATACGCAGTATTTT. It is translated as CATATADTQYF.

This chain uses TRBV20-1 with TRBJ2-1; 13 bases line up with TRBD2. The V gene's germline CDR1 is DFQATT and CDR2 SNEGSKA (reference sequence). The trim removed 3 bases at V and 9 bases at J, leaving 8 bases unmatched. This CDR3 contains 15 residues. As DNA, the CDR3 is TGCAGTGCTAGTCGGACTAGCGGGAGTGTGGGTGAGCAGTTCTTC. It yields the protein CSASRTSGSVGEQFF.

This chain joins TRBV5-6 and TRBJ1-5; D is possibly TRBD1 (6 bases). V lost 4 bases to trimming and J lost 4 bases, with 12 bases between them. CDR1 SGHDT and CDR2 YYEEEE come from the germline V gene. The CDR3 has 14 residues. The CDR3, as DNA: TGTGCCAGCAGCCGCACCACAGGGAATCAGCCCCAGCATTTT. Its protein product is CASSRTTGNQPQHF. The complete variable domain, with remaining parts taken from reference TRBV5-6 and TRBJ1-5, reads DAGVTQSPTHLIKTRGQQVTLRCSPKSGHDTVSWYQQALGQGPQFIFQYYEEEERQRGNFPDRFSGHQFPNYSSELNVNALLLGDSALYLCASSRTTGNQPQHFGDGTRLSIL.

The chain recombines TRBV27 with TRBJ2-1, with D hard to call. V shed 2 bases and J shed 3 bases, with 11 bases lying between them. Germline CDR1 and CDR2: MNHEY and SMNVEV (reference sequence). The CDR3 runs to 15 residues. This CDR3 is CASSLVQVRYNEQFF. The CDR3, as DNA: TGTGCCAGCAGTTTAGTTCAGGTCCGCTACAATGAGCAGTTCTTC.

The chain carries TRBV3-1 (or the pseudogene TRBV3-2) and TRBJ2-3, with D maybe TRBD2 (5 bases). Trimming stripped 0 bases from V and 4 bases from J, with 20 bases between. Per the germline V gene, CDR1 is LGHDT and CDR2 is YNNKEL (reference sequence). The CDR3 covers 18 residues. DNA of the CDR3: TGTGCCAGCAGCCAAGAGAGGGTGGGAGTTGGGTTCCCAGATACGCAGTATTTT. It codes for CASSQERVGVGFPDTQYF.

The genes are TRBV7-2 and TRBJ2-3; 12 bases line up with TRBD2. There are 17 residues in the CDR3. Germline V gene sequence: CDR1 SGHTA, CDR2 FQGNSA. The J segment lost 6 bases and the V segment lost 4 bases, leaving 11 bases of the junction unmatched. The CDR3 coding sequence is TGTGCCAGCAGCTACTCGACTAGCGGGAGAGGGGATGATACGCAGTATTTT. Translated, it gives CASSYSTSGRGDDTQYF.

This clone was seen more than once but under ten times. The rearrangement uses TRBV5-1 and TRBJ1-2; 9 bases match TRBD1. V lost 3 bases, J lost 3 bases, and 6 bases stayed unmatched. The CDR3 covers 15 residues. CDR1 SGHRS and CDR2 YFSETQ come from the germline V gene. CDR3 amino acids: CASSSLRDRDYGYTF. CDR3 bases: TGCGCCAGCAGCTCTCTCCGGGACAGGGACTATGGCTACACCTTC.

CDR3 coding DNA: TGCGCCAGCAGTGGGACTAGCGGGGACAATGAGCAGTTCTTC. Amino acid sequence: CASSGTSGDNEQFF. V and J are TRBV5-1 and TRBJ2-1; 13 bases are a match to TRBD2. Germline V gives CDR1 SGHRS, CDR2 YFSETQ. V was clipped by 5 bases and J by 5 bases; unmatched bases: 1. CDR3 length: 14 amino acids.

The rearrangement uses TRBV7-2 and TRBJ2-4, with 7 bases matching TRBD2. V dropped 4 bases and J dropped 8; count of bases not matched to a gene: 11. The germline CDR1 and CDR2 sequences are SGHTA and FQGNSA. CDR3 length equals 15 residues. The CDR3 loop is CASSSPGRQRDIQYF. The CDR3, as DNA: TGTGCCAGCAGCTCTCCCGGGAGGCAGAGAGACATTCAGTACTTC.

The genes are TRBV30 and TRBJ2-3; perhaps TRBD2 as D (6 bases). Germline CDR1 is GTSNPN and CDR2 is SVGIG (reference sequence). Trimming shortened V by 0 bases and J by 4 bases, and 11 bases separated the two germline ends. The CDR3 sequence is 14 residues long. The CDR3 reads CAWSVGGNSDTQYF. As DNA, the CDR3 is TGTGCCTGGAGTGTTGGGGGGAATTCAGATACGCAGTATTTT.

This CDR3 is CSAIEETQYF. The CDR3 bases are TGCAGTGCTATCGAAGAGACCCAGTACTTC. This chain uses TRBV20-1 with TRBJ2-5; D uncertain. Trimming left V 4 bases short and J 3 bases short, with 3 bases between. The CDR3 spans 10 residues. The V gene's germline CDR1 is DFQATT and CDR2 SNEGSKA (reference sequence).

This clone was observed a single time. The V and J genes are TRBV2 and TRBJ2-3, with a weak D call TRBD2 (5 bases). Germline CDR1 SNHLY, CDR2 FYNNEI. The CDR3 contains 16 residues. Between the trimmed V and J ends, which lost 5 bases and 5 bases, there was a span of 20 bases. CDR3 DNA sequence: TGTGCCAGCAGTCCCTGGGAGCCCCCGGGGAGAGATACGCAGTATTTT. Its protein product is CASSPWEPPGRDTQYF. Variable domain in full (rest from reference TRBV2 and TRBJ2-3): EPEVTQTPSHQVTQMGQEVILRCVPISNHLYFYWYRQILGQKVEFLVSFYNNEISEKSEIFDDQFSVERPDGSNFTLKIRSTKLEDSAMYFCASSPWEPPGRDTQYFGPGTRLTVL.

The chain is built from TRBV7-2 and TRBJ2-7; D perhaps matches TRBD2 (6 bases). V lost 1 base and J 3 bases, leaving 13 bases between the germline ends. Germline V CDR1 and CDR2: SGHTA, FQGNSA. The CDR3 totals 15 residues. The CDR3: CASSLEGTGHYEQYF. The CDR3 DNA reads TGTGCCAGCAGCTTAGAGGGGACTGGTCACTACGAGCAGTACTTC.